This passage covers 25 T cell receptor beta chains from one sample sequenced in a study of shared clonotypes between healthy human individuals. Data came from immunoSEQ multiplex PCR; TCRdb stores just in-frame clones and leaves some out. The data contain about 1.5 million clones, nearly 99% of them singletons. The sequenced material came from naive CD4+ T cells sorted from blood. Subset reported: CD45RA+ positively selected. The source of these receptors is a man aged 25-45 years in good health.

V is TRBV10-3 and J is TRBJ2-7; 11 nucleotides align to TRBD1. CDR1 and CDR2 (germline): ENHRY, SYGVKD. This CDR3 region has 12 residues. V shed 11 bases and J 5 bases; nucleotides not matched to a gene: 5. In nucleotides, the CDR3 is TGTGCCGTTGGACAGGGGGCTGACGAGCAGTACTTC. It translates to CAVGQGADEQYF.

The gene calls are TRBV6-1 and TRBJ2-7, with D tentatively TRBD2 (6 bases). This CDR3 has 12 residues. Germline loops: CDR1 MNHNS, CDR2 SASEGT. V gave up 8 bases and J gave up 4 bases, with 12 bases separating them. CDR3 nucleotides: TGTGCCAGCGGCGGCGGGATTTACGAGCAGTACTTC. Protein sequence: CASGGGIYEQYF.

This clone was counted once. The chain couples TRBV19 to TRBJ2-7; weak D call: TRBD2 (5 bases). Germline V CDR1 and CDR2: LNHDA, SQIVND (reference sequence). The germline V and J ends were trimmed by 5 bases and 7 bases, with 12 bases remaining between them. The CDR3 totals 12 residues. The DNA of the CDR3 is TGTGCCAGTAGTCTTCCCCCGGGGGAGCAGTACTTC. The encoded protein is CASSLPPGEQYF.

The V gene is TRBV5-4, the J gene TRBJ1-1; D ambiguous. CDR1 SGHNT and CDR2 YYREEE come from the germline V gene (reference sequence). V was cut by 5 bases and J by 4 bases, with 6 bases left in between. This CDR3 is 11 amino acids long. CDR3 DNA sequence: TGTGCCAGCAGTATAGCCACTGAAGCTTTCTTT. Encoded protein: CASSIATEAFF.

The genes are TRBV7-3 and TRBJ2-7, with D perhaps TRBD1 (5 bases). The CDR3 extends over 13 amino acids. Deletions cut 2 bases from V and 6 bases from J, with 11 bases between. Germline assignment: CDR1 SGHTA and CDR2 FQGTGA. As DNA, the CDR3 is TGTGCCAGCAGCTTAGTGCAAGGGGTCGAGCAGTACTTC. It encodes CASSLVQGVEQYF.

The chain links TRBV28 to TRBJ1-1; maybe TRBD1 (6 bases). The CDR3 has 14 residues. V dropped 6 bases and J dropped 5 bases, with 16 bases sitting between them. Per germline, CDR1 MDHEN and CDR2 SYDVKM. The CDR3 DNA reads TGTGCCAGCAGCCTTCTTTACAGGGCGACTGAAGCTTTCTTT. Its protein is CASSLLYRATEAFF.

The V call is TRBV28, the J call TRBJ1-5; D remains unclear. Trimming cost V 5 bases and J 3 bases, with 8 bases left between them. Germline V gives CDR1 MDHEN, CDR2 SYDVKM. The CDR3 sequence is 13 residues long. DNA for the CDR3: TGTGCCAGCAGTCCCCCCACCAATCAGCCCCAGCATTTT. As protein: CASSPPTNQPQHF. Combining the CDR3 with reference TRBV28 and TRBJ1-5 gives the whole variable domain DVKVTQSSRYLVKRTGEKVFLECVQDMDHENMFWYRQDPGLGLRLIYFSYDVKMKEKGDIPEGYSVSREKKERFSLILESASTNQTSMYLCASSPPTNQPQHFGDGTRLSIL.

V and J are TRBV19 and TRBJ2-5; the D is unclear. Trimming cost V 0 bases and J 0 bases, with 11 bases left between them. Germline CDR1 is LNHDA and CDR2 is SQIVND (reference sequence). The CDR3 contains 16 residues. In DNA form, the CDR3 reads TGTGCCAGTAGTATAGAAGGCAGGTCGTACCAAGAGACCCAGTACTTC. Translation: CASSIEGRSYQETQYF.

The chain is built from TRBV7-7 and TRBJ2-1; D may correspond to TRBD1 or TRBD2 (5 bases each). This CDR3 region has 15 residues. Germline CDR1 and CDR2: SSHAT and FNYEAQ (reference sequence). V was clipped by 0 bases and J by 4 bases, with 10 bases between them. CDR3 residues: CASSLADSGYNEQFF. CDR3 coding DNA: TGTGCCAGCAGCTTAGCAGACAGCGGATACAATGAGCAGTTCTTC.

V usage is TRBV6-1 and J usage is TRBJ2-3, with D maybe TRBD2 (6 bases). Germline CDR1 and CDR2: MNHNS and SASEGT. Trimming stripped 5 bases from V and 1 base from J, with 13 bases between. This CDR3 has 15 residues. CDR3 nucleotide sequence: TGTGCCAGCAGTCAACGACTAGGCCGCACAGATACGCAGTATTTT. It specifies CASSQRLGRTDTQYF.

This clone was detected only once. At one boundary the junction diverges from the germline segment, which might be a read error. The CDR3 loop reads CATSRDRSDRPRHF. The CDR3 DNA sequence: TGTGCCACCAGCAGAGATCGGTCGGACCGCCCCCGGCATTTT. The chain is built from TRBV15 and TRBJ1-5; D uncertain. Germline V lookup: CDR1 LNHNV, CDR2 YYDKDF (reference sequence). The CDR3 loop spans 14 amino acids.

The V and J genes are TRBV5-1 and TRBJ2-2, with TRBD2 identical over 8 bases. Trimming cost V 2 bases and J 4 bases; bases outside gene matches: 7. This CDR3 has 16 amino acids. The germline gives CDR1 SGHRS, CDR2 YFSETQ. CDR3 DNA: TGCGCCAGCAGCTTAAGCGGGAGTTCAGTCACCGGGGAGCTGTTTTTT. Protein product: CASSLSGSSVTGELFF.

V and J are TRBV5-1 and TRBJ2-4; the D gene is possibly TRBD2 (6 bases). CDR1 and CDR2 (germline): SGHRS, YFSETQ. This CDR3 contains 15 residues. With 4 bases removed from V and 8 bases from J, the gap between germline ends came to 19 bases. CDR3 DNA sequence: TGCGCCAGCAGCGGTAGCGGAAGGGAGGCCCACATTCAGTACTTC. This gives the protein CASSGSGREAHIQYF.

This chain uses TRBV28 with TRBJ2-2; 9 positions agree with TRBD1. Germline V CDR1 and CDR2: MDHEN, SYDVKM. This CDR3 spans 16 amino acids. Trimming removed 6 bases from V and 4 bases from J; junction bases left unmatched: 9. The CDR3 here is CASRITGGFGTGELFF. As DNA, the CDR3 is TGTGCCAGCAGGATTACAGGGGGCTTCGGCACCGGGGAGCTGTTTTTT.

The CDR3 DNA is TGTGCCAGCTCACCACTTAGCGGGGTGAACACCGGGGAGCTGTTTTTT. The encoded protein is CASSPLSGVNTGELFF. The chain carries TRBV18 and TRBJ2-2; 8 nucleotides align to TRBD2. Trimming removed 1 base from V and 1 base from J; junction bases left unmatched: 2. Germline CDR1 reads KGHSH; CDR2 reads LQKENI. The CDR3 covers 16 residues.

The chain joins TRBV25-1 to TRBJ2-2; the match to TRBD1 covers 10 bases. Germline V gene sequence: CDR1 MGHDK, CDR2 SYGVNS. The ends lost 1 base at V and 6 bases at J; junction bases unmatched: 5. The CDR3 has 16 residues. Written as DNA, the CDR3 is TGTGCCAGCAGTGAATGGGGACAGGGGAAGGCCGGGGAGCTGTTTTTT. This sequence encodes CASSEWGQGKAGELFF.

This clone was found once. This chain links TRBV10-3 with TRBJ1-2, with a tentative D call TRBD1 (5 bases). The germline V gene encodes CDR1 ENHRY and CDR2 SYGVKD. V was shortened by 6 bases and J by 4 bases, with 21 bases between the two germline ends. The CDR3 length is 16 residues. CDR3 residues: CAISQRRDAVRYGYTF. CDR3 nucleotide sequence: TGTGCCATCAGCCAAAGAAGGGACGCCGTACGCTATGGCTACACCTTC.

This chain uses TRBV5-6 with TRBJ2-3, with 13 bases aligning to TRBD2. Germline lookup yields CDR1 SGHDT and CDR2 YYEEEE. After removal of 4 bases from V and 2 bases from J, the junction contained 10 bases not matched to a gene. The CDR3 extends over 18 amino acids. This CDR3 is CASSPPYGTSGITDTQYF. CDR3 sequence (DNA): TGTGCCAGCAGCCCACCTTACGGGACTAGCGGGATCACAGATACGCAGTATTTT.

J is TRBJ2-1 and V is TRBV11-3; TRBD2 is a possible D gene (6 bases). There are 16 residues in the CDR3. Looked up from germline, CDR1 is SGHNT and CDR2 is YENEEA. V was shortened by 5 bases and J by 9 bases, with 23 bases between the two germline ends. The CDR3 is CASSPGGPGFFSEQFF. The CDR3 DNA sequence: TGTGCCAGCAGCCCCGGAGGGCCCGGGTTTTTCAGTGAGCAGTTCTTC. Variable domain in full (rest from reference TRBV11-3 and TRBJ2-1): EAGVVQSPRYKIIEKKQPVAFWCNPISGHNTLYWYLQNLGQGPELLIRYENEEAVDDSQLPKDRFSAERLKGVDSTLKIQPAELGDSAVYLCASSPGGPGFFSEQFFGPGTRLTVL.

The count of this clone is one. A junction end diverges from the germline sequence, so it may reflect a read error. The J gene is TRBJ2-7, the V gene TRBV27; 9 bases align to TRBD1. The CDR3 loop spans 19 amino acids. Germline assignment: CDR1 MNHEY and CDR2 SMNVEV (reference sequence). In DNA, the CDR3 is TGTGCCAGCAGACCCAGACAGGGGGAAGCCAAGCGGGACTCCCACGAGCAGTACTTC. Its protein is CASRPRQGEAKRDSHEQYF.

V is TRBV5-8 and J is TRBJ1-1, with 9 bases matching TRBD1. Germline V gene data show CDR1 as SGHTS and CDR2 as YDEGEE. The V and J ends lost 4 bases and 9 bases, in that order; junction bases with no gene match: 4. This CDR3 has 12 residues. CDR3 in amino acids: CASSQGQGKAFF. CDR3 coding DNA: TGTGCCAGCAGCCAGGGACAGGGAAAAGCTTTCTTT.

The V call is TRBV6-1, the J call TRBJ2-7, with a possible D match to TRBD1 (5 bases). This CDR3 contains 13 residues. CDR1 MNHNS and CDR2 SASEGT come from the germline V gene. The CDR3 reads CGTKGRVLNEQYF. CDR3 in DNA: TGTGGCACCAAGGGCAGGGTCCTCAACGAGCAGTACTTC.

Concerning this clone: Other DNA sequences within the sample encode an identical CDR3. This chain uses TRBV9 with TRBJ2-6; perhaps TRBD1 as D (6 bases). This CDR3 comprises 15 residues. Trimming removed 2 bases at V and 4 bases at J, with 10 bases between. Germline V gives CDR1 SGDLS, CDR2 YYNGEE. The DNA for the CDR3 is TGTGCCAGCAGCGTGACAGGATCCGGGGCCAACGTCCTGACTTTC. It codes for CASSVTGSGANVLTF.

The genes are TRBV28 and TRBJ2-2, with a weak D call TRBD2 (5 bases). Deletions cut 6 bases from V and 6 bases from J, with 17 bases between. This CDR3 has 15 amino acids. CDR1 and CDR2 from the germline V gene are MDHEN and SYDVKM. CDR3 loop: CASRLDWPTAGELFF. The CDR3 DNA follows: TGTGCCAGCAGGTTGGACTGGCCAACGGCCGGGGAGCTGTTTTTT.

V usage is TRBV7-9 and J usage is TRBJ2-7; D unclear. CDR1 is SEHNR and CDR2 is FQNEAQ in the germline V gene (reference sequence). This CDR3 contains 14 residues. The V end lost 3 bases, the J end lost 2 bases, and 11 bases lay between the germline ends. The CDR3 region is CASSLDLAAYEQYF. CDR3 bases: TGTGCCAGCAGCTTGGACCTTGCGGCCTACGAGCAGTACTTC.